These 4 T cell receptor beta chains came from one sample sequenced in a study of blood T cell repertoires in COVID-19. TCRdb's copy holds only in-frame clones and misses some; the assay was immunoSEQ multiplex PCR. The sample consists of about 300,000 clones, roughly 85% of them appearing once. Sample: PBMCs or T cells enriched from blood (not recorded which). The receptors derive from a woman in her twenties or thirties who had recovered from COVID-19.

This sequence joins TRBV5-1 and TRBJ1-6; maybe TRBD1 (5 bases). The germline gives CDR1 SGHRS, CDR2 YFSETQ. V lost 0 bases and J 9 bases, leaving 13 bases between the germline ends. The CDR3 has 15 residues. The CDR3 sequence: CASSLEAGVGSPLHF. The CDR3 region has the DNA TGCGCCAGCAGCTTGGAAGCGGGGGTCGGTTCACCCCTCCACTTT.

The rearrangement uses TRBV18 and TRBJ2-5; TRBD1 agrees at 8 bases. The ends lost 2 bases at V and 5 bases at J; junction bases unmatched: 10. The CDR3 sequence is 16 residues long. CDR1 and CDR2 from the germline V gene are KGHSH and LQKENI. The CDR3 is CASSPAVAGGSETQYF. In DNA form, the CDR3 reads TGTGCCAGCTCACCAGCAGTTGCAGGGGGCTCGGAGACCCAGTACTTC.

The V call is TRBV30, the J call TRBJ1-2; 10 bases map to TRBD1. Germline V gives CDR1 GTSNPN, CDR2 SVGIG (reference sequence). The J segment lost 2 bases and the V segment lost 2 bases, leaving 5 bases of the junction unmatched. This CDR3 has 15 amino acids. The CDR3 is CAWSPGTGVNYGYTF. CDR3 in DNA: TGTGCCTGGAGTCCTGGGACAGGGGTGAACTATGGCTACACCTTC.

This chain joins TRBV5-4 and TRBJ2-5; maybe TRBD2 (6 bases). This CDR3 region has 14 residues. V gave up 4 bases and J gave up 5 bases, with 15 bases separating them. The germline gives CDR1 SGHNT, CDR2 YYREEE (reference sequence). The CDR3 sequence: CASSPAGSSETQYF. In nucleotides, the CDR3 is TGTGCCAGCAGCCCCGCGGGGTCCTCGGAGACCCAGTACTTC.